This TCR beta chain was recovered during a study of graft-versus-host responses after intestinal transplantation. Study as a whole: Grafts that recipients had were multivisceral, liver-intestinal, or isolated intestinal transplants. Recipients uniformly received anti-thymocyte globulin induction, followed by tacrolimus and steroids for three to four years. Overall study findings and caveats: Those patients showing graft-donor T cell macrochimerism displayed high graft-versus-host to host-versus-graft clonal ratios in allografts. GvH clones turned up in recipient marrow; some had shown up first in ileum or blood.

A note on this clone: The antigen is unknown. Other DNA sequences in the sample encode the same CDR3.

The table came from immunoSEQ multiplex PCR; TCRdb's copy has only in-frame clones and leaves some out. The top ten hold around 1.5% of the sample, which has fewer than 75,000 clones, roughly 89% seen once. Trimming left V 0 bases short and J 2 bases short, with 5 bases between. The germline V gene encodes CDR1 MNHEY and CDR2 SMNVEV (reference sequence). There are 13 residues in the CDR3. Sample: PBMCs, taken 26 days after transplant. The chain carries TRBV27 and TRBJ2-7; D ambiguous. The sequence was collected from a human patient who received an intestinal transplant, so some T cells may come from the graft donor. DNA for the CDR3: TGTGCCAGCAGTTTATCCGAGACCTACGAGCAGTACTTC. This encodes CASSLSETYEQYF.